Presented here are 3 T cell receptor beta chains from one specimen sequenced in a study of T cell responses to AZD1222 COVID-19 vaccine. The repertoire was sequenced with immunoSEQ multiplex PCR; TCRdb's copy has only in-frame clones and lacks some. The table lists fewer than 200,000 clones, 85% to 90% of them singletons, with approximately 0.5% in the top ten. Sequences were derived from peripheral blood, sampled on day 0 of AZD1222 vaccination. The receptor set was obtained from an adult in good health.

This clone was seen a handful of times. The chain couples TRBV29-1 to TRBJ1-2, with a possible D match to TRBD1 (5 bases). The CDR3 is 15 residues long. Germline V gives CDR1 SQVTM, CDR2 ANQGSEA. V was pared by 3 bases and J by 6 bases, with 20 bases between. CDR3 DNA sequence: TGCAGCGTTGACCGTCCTGGGGTTAGGGACCATGGCTACACCTTC. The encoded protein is CSVDRPGVRDHGYTF.

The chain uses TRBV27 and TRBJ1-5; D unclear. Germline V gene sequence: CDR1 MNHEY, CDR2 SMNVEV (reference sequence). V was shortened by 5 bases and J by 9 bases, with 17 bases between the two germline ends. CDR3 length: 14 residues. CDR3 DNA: TGTGCCAGCAGTCCCCGGCTCTCTGTCGGGCCCCAGCATTTT. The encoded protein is CASSPRLSVGPQHF.

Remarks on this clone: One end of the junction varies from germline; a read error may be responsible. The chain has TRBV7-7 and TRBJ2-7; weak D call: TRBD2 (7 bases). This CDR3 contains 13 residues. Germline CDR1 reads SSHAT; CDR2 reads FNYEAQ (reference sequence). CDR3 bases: TGTGCTAGCAGCTTAGGAGGGGGGGACGAGCAGTACTTC. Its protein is CASSLGGGDEQYF.